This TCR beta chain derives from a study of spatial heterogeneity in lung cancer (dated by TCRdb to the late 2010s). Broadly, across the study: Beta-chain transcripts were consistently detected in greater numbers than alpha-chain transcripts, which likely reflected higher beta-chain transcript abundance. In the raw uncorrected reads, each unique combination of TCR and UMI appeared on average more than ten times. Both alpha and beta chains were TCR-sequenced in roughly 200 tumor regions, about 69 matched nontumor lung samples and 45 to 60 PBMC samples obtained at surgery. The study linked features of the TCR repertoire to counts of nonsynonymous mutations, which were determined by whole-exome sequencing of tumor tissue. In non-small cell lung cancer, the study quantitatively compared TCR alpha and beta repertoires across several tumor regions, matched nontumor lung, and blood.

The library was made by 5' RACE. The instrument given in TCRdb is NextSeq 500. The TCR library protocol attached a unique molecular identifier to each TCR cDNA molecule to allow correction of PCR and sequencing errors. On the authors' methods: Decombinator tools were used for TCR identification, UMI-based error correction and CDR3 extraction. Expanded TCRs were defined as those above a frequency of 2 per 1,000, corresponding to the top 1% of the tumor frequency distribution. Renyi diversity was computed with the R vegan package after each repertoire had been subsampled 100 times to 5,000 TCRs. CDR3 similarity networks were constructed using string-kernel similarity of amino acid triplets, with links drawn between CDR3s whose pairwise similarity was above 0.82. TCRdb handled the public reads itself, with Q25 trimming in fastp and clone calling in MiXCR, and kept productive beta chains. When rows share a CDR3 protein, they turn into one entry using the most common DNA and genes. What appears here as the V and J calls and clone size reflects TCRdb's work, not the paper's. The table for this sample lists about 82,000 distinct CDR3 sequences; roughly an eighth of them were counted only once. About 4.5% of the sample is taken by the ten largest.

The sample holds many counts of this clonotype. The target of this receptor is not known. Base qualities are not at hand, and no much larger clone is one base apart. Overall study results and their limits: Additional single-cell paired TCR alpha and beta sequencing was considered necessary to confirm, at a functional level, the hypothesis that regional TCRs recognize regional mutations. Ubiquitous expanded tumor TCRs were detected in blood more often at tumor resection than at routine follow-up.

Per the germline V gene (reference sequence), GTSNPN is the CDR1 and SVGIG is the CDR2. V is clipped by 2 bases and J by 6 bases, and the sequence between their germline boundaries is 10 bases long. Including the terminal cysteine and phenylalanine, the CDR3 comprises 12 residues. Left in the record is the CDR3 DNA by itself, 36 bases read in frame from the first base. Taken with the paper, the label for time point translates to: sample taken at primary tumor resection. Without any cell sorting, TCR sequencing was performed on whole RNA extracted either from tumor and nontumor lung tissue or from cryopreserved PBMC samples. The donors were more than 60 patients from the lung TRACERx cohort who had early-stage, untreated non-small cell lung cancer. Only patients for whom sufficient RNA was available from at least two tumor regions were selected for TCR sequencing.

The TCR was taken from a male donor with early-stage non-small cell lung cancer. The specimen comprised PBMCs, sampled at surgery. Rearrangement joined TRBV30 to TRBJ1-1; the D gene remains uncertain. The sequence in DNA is TGTGCCTGGAGTTCTCAGCGGGCTGAAGCTTTCTTT. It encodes CAWSSQRAEAFF.